This is a list of T cell receptor beta chains from one sample in a study of Ad26.COV2.S vaccination and SARS-CoV-2 variants. Data came from immunoSEQ multiplex PCR; TCRdb stores just in-frame clones and leaves some out. In the table there are about 390,000 clones, 70% to 90% of which are singletons. The sequencing used peripheral blood, collected in a trial of Ad26.COV2.S vaccine versus placebo. These receptors were collected from a person aged 18-65 years who received the Ad26.COV2.S COVID-19 vaccine or a placebo. Each CDR3 is given with its conserved first and last residue. D genes are given only for firm matches. Size values are once, few and many counts, or a class for expanded clones, and some rows have none.

V gene	J gene	clone size	D gene	CDR3 protein	CDR3 DNA
TRBV7-9	TRBJ1-2	once	TRBD1	CASSLTETGTRGYTF	TGTGCCAGCAGCTTAACCGAGACAGGGACTCGTGGCTACACCTTC
TRBV4-1	TRBJ2-5	-	TRBD2	CASSQELAGEGETQYF	TGCGCCAGCAGCCAAGAGCTAGCGGGGGAAGGAGAGACCCAGTACTTC
TRBV11-2	TRBJ2-3	-	-	CASSLVRGRDTQYF	TGTGCCAGCAGCTTAGTACGCGGAAGAGATACGCAGTATTTT
TRBV20-1	TRBJ2-1	-	TRBD2	CSASSGETSYNEQFF	TGCAGTGCTAGTAGCGGGGAAACCTCCTACAATGAGCAGTTCTTC
TRBV14	TRBJ2-3	-	-	CASSQELSSRTQYF	TGTGCCAGCAGCCAAGAGCTCAGCTCACGTACGCAGTATTTT
TRBV3-1/TRBV3-2	TRBJ1-4	-	-	CASSQDGYEKLFF	TGTGCCAGCAGCCAAGATGGGTATGAAAAACTGTTTTTT
TRBV24-1	TRBJ1-2	few	-	CAVGGDSGGYTF	TGTGCCGTCGGGGGCGACAGTGGAGGCTACACCTTC
TRBV27	TRBJ2-3	-	-	CASSLVNSATDTQYF	TGTGCCAGCAGCCTAGTTAATAGCGCCACAGATACGCAGTATTTT
TRBV18	TRBJ2-1	-	TRBD2	CASSPLRLAGTSRGNEQFF	TGTGCCAGCTCACCACTCAGGCTAGCGGGGACATCTAGGGGTAATGAGCAGTTCTTC
TRBV18	TRBJ1-1	-	-	CASSPPPGGTEAFF	TGTGCCAGCTCACCACCGCCGGGAGGCACTGAAGCTTTCTTT
TRBV19	TRBJ1-5	few	-	CASSPVGYREDQPQHF	TGTGCCAGTAGTCCAGTAGGGTATCGAGAAGATCAGCCCCAGCATTTT
TRBV12-5	TRBJ2-1	once	-	CASGFAGQSRAYNEQFF	TGTGCTAGTGGTTTCGCAGGACAGAGCAGGGCTTACAATGAGCAGTTCTTC
TRBV5-1	TRBJ2-6	-	-	CASSLGVRGDSGANVLTF	TGCGCCAGCAGCTTGGGAGTCAGGGGGGACTCTGGGGCCAACGTCCTGACTTTC
TRBV4-1	TRBJ2-7	-	-	CASSQEGGASYEQYF	TGCGCCAGCAGCCAAGAGGGGGGGGCCTCCTACGAGCAGTACTTC
TRBV19	TRBJ2-7	-	TRBD1	CANSHRDSKYPYEQYF	TGTGCCAACTCTCATCGGGACAGTAAGTACCCCTACGAGCAGTACTTC
TRBV19	TRBJ1-2	-	-	CASSNSINYGYTF	TGTGCCAGTAGTAACAGTATTAACTATGGCTACACCTTC
TRBV5-4	TRBJ2-7	-	-	CASSSGYEQYF	TGTGCCAGCAGCTCGGGGTACGAGCAGTACTTC
TRBV18	TRBJ2-6	-	TRBD1	CASSRNRGSGANVLTF	TGTGCCAGCTCACGAAACAGGGGCTCTGGGGCCAACGTCCTGACTTTC
TRBV30	TRBJ2-5	-	-	CAWSIRVGETQYF	TGTGCCTGGAGTATTAGGGTTGGAGAGACCCAGTACTTC
TRBV3-1/TRBV3-2	TRBJ2-5	-	-	CASSQEGTHQETQYF	TGTGCCAGCAGCCAAGAAGGGACCCACCAAGAGACCCAGTACTTC
TRBV10-2	TRBJ1-6	-	-	CASRDRATNNSPLHF	TGCGCCAGCAGAGACCGGGCCACAAATAATTCACCCCTCCACTTT
TRBV10-3	TRBJ1-5	few	-	CAISAGISNQPQHF	TGTGCCATCAGTGCCGGGATTAGCAATCAGCCCCAGCATTTT
TRBV21-1	TRBJ2-1	few	-	CASSEGNRGYEQFF	TGTGCCAGCAGCGAAGGGAACAGGGGCTATGAGCAGTTCTTC
TRBV25-1	TRBJ2-2	-	-	CASSAPGTDNTGELFF	TGTGCCAGCAGTGCCCCCGGGACGGATAACACCGGGGAGCTGTTTTTT